This T cell receptor (beta chain) comes out of a study of blood T cell repertoires in COVID-19. Background on the study: Both acute and convalescent COVID-19 samples were obtained from the United States, Italy and Spain. In each case, the material was cDNA or gDNA derived from T cells, B-cell-depleted T cells, or PBMCs.

Original processing notes: Amplifying reference gene primers gave estimates of nucleated cell counts. TCRdb's table, derived via immunoSEQ multiplex PCR, lists solely in-frame clones and lacks some. D and trimming were read from the DNA, whereas the V and J calls and clone size are those reported in that table. The sample lists about 180,000 clones, approximately 88% seen once, with 6% to 7% in the top ten. A Seattle source enrolled patients during active infection and followed them longitudinally. V lost 0 bases, J lost 9 bases, and 18 bases stayed unmatched. In germline, CDR1 is LNHNV, CDR2 YYDKDF (reference sequence). The CDR3 extends over 18 amino acids. This clone was detected a few times.

Sequencing input: peripheral blood. The chain employs TRBV15 and TRBJ1-1; 8 bases match TRBD1. The TCR was taken from a woman between 40 and 50 years old with COVID-19, enrolled during active disease. In nucleotides, the CDR3 is TGTGCCACCAGCAGAGATCGCCATGTGGACAGGGCGGCTCCGCAAGCTTTCTTT. Encoded protein: CATSRDRHVDRAAPQAFF. The entire variable domain, with the rest obtained from reference TRBV15 and TRBJ1-1, is as follows: DAMVIQNPRYQVTQFGKPVTLSCSQTLNHNVMYWYQQKSSQAPKLLFHYYDKDFNNEADTPDNFQSRRPNTSFCFLDIRSPGLGDTAMYLCATSRDRHVDRAAPQAFFGQGTRLTVV.